The 5 T cell receptor beta chains given below trace back to one sample, sequenced in a study of T-cell memory formation after mild COVID-19. TCRdb processed the 5' RACE reads anew with MiXCR; each CDR3 protein has one entry. Found here are roughly 150,000 distinct CDR3 sequences, around 13% of them singletons; the top ten hold 13% to 15%. The sequenced sample was PBMCs or a T cell subset sorted from them (not recorded which). These receptors were collected from an adult woman who had mild COVID-19 (a few samples of this study predate the infection). Cell type and time point are not known.

This clonotype appeared a few times. The chain's CDR3 is CASSPGRQGYGYTF. The CDR3 nucleotides are TGTGCCAGCAGCCCCGGGCGGCAAGGCTATGGCTACACCTTC. This chain connects TRBV7-8 to TRBJ1-2; the D is unclear. Germline values: CDR1 SGHVS, CDR2 FQNEAQ. The ends were cut back, 5 bases at V and 4 bases at J, with 14 bases in the middle. This CDR3 is built from 14 residues.

The V call is TRBV5-5, the J call TRBJ1-2, with D tentatively TRBD1 (5 bases). Germline assignment: CDR1 SGHKS and CDR2 YYEKEE (reference sequence). The V and J ends lost 4 bases and 7 bases respectively, with 14 bases between them. This CDR3 comprises 13 residues. The CDR3 reads CASSTRQQTGYTF. The CDR3 coding sequence is TGTGCCAGCAGCACGCGACAGCAGACTGGCTACACCTTC.

Only a few counts were recorded for this clonotype. The chain carries TRBV7-6 and TRBJ2-7; perhaps TRBD2 as D (6 bases). This CDR3 spans 15 amino acids. Germline CDR1 is SGHVS and CDR2 is FNYEAQ. Trimming shortened V by 4 bases and J by 2 bases, and 15 bases separated the two germline ends. This CDR3 is CASSSEEGLTYEQYF. The CDR3 DNA sequence: TGTGCCAGCAGCTCCGAGGAGGGCCTGACCTACGAGCAGTACTTC. Complete variable domain (other parts from reference TRBV7-6 and TRBJ2-7): GAGVSQSPRYKVTKRGQDVALRCDPISGHVSLYWYRQALGQGPEFLTYFNYEAQQDKSGLPNDRFSAERPEGSISTLTIQRTEQRDSAMYRCASSSEEGLTYEQYFGPGTRLTVT.

This chain links TRBV4-2 with TRBJ1-4; D not resolved. V lost 3 bases to trimming and J lost 5 bases, with 13 bases between them. Looked up from germline, CDR1 is LGHNA and CDR2 is YNFKEQ. CDR3 length: 15 residues. The CDR3 DNA is TGTGCCAGCAGCCAGGTGGGCGAACAGAATGAAAAACTGTTTTTT. Its protein product is CASSQVGEQNEKLFF.

This clonotype was detected only a few times. The CDR3, as DNA: TGTGCCAGCAGTTACTCGACAGCCTCCTATAATTCACCCCTCCACTTT. Protein: CASSYSTASYNSPLHF. This chain uses TRBV6-5 with TRBJ1-6; possible D gene TRBD1, 5 bases. CDR1 and CDR2 (germline): MNHEY, SVGAGI. CDR3 length: 16 amino acids. V lost 0 bases and J 0 bases, leaving 6 bases between the germline ends.